These T cell receptor beta chains were read from a single sample in a study of blood T cell repertoires in COVID-19. Sequencing used immunoSEQ multiplex PCR; TCRdb keeps in-frame clones, though not all of them. The sample consists of about 26,000 clones, around 66% of them appearing once. The sequencing sample was made of peripheral blood. These receptors were obtained from a man aged 55 to 70 with active or convalescent COVID-19. The CDR3 runs from the conserved cysteine through the conserved F or W. Fields, in order: CDR3 length, J gene, D gene, V gene, clone size, CDR3 protein, CDR3 DNA. A D gene is named only where the DNA matches it firmly. Only part of the rows carry a size: once, few, many, or a class if the clone is expanded.

length: 16
J: TRBJ2-3
D: .
V: TRBV7-9
size: .
CDR3: CASRISMEDTLDTQYF
DNA: TGTGCCAGCAGAATCTCTATGGAGGATACACTAGATACGCAGTATTTT

length: 13
J: TRBJ2-3
D: .
V: TRBV11-2
size: .
CDR3: CASSLDPADTQYF
DNA: TGTGCCAGCAGCTTAGATCCCGCAGATACGCAGTATTTT

length: 13
J: TRBJ1-2
D: .
V: TRBV2
size: few
CDR3: CASSVGGGYGYTF
DNA: TGTGCCAGCAGTGTCGGGGGGGGCTATGGCTACACCTTC

length: 14
J: TRBJ2-5
D: TRBD1
V: TRBV6-1
size: few
CDR3: CASSEGAGGETQYF
DNA: TGTGCCAGCAGTGAAGGGGCAGGGGGAGAGACCCAGTACTTC

length: 16
J: TRBJ1-1
D: .
V: TRBV10-2
size: once
CDR3: CASSDKGGRRTTEAFF
DNA: TGCGCCAGCAGTGATAAGGGGGGGAGAAGGACTACTGAAGCTTTCTTT

length: 13
J: TRBJ1-1
D: .
V: TRBV30
size: .
CDR3: CAWSLGMNTEAFF
DNA: TGTGCCTGGAGCCTTGGCATGAACACTGAAGCTTTCTTT

length: 13
J: TRBJ2-5
D: .
V: TRBV7-9
size: .
CDR3: CASRAGPGETQYF
DNA: TGTGCCAGCAGGGCAGGGCCTGGGGAGACCCAGTACTTC

length: 15
J: TRBJ1-3
D: .
V: TRBV19
size: .
CDR3: CASSTVQGFGNTIYF
DNA: TGTGCCAGTAGTACTGTACAGGGTTTCGGAAACACCATATATTTT

length: 14
J: TRBJ1-2
D: TRBD1
V: TRBV25-1
size: few
CDR3: CASNPGTANYGYTF
DNA: TGTGCCAGCAATCCAGGGACAGCGAACTATGGCTACACCTTC

length: 15
J: TRBJ2-3
D: .
V: TRBV5-6
size: few
CDR3: CASSLGFRVADTQYF
DNA: TGTGCCAGCAGCTTGGGGTTCAGGGTGGCAGATACGCAGTATTTT

length: 13
J: TRBJ1-2
D: TRBD1
V: TRBV29-1
size: .
CDR3: CSVDTDRGDGYTF
DNA: TGCAGCGTTGATACCGACAGGGGCGATGGCTACACCTTC

length: 13
J: TRBJ1-5
D: TRBD1
V: TRBV30
size: .
CDR3: CAFGTGERQPQHF
DNA: TGTGCCTTCGGGACAGGGGAGAGGCAGCCCCAGCATTTT

length: 16
J: TRBJ1-3
D: TRBD1
V: TRBV5-1
size: .
CDR3: CASSTRQGATGNTIYF
DNA: TGCGCCAGCAGCACCCGACAGGGGGCTACTGGAAACACCATATATTTT

length: 15
J: TRBJ1-1
D: TRBD1
V: TRBV28
size: .
CDR3: CASSLPDRGRTEAFF
DNA: TGTGCCAGCAGCCTCCCGGACAGGGGGCGTACTGAAGCTTTCTTT

length: 14
J: TRBJ1-6
D: .
V: TRBV7-9
size: .
CDR3: CASSLGRDNSPLHF
DNA: TGTGCCAGCAGCTTAGGCAGGGATAATTCACCCCTCCACTTT

length: 14
J: TRBJ1-1
D: TRBD1
V: TRBV19
size: .
CDR3: CASTAAGGGTEAFF
DNA: TGTGCCAGTACCGCGGCAGGGGGTGGCACTGAAGCTTTCTTT

length: 15
J: TRBJ2-1
D: .
V: TRBV12-2
size: few
CDR3: CAIQERTTPYNEQFF
DNA: TGTGCAATCCAAGAGCGAACGACCCCCTACAATGAGCAGTTCTTC

length: 11
J: TRBJ1-1
D: .
V: TRBV25-1
size: few
CDR3: CASSGGGGAFF
DNA: TGTGCCAGCAGTGGGGGGGGTGGCGCTTTCTTT

length: 14
J: TRBJ2-3
D: TRBD2
V: TRBV11-2
size: few
CDR3: CASGLAGGPDTQYF
DNA: TGTGCCAGCGGACTAGCGGGGGGTCCAGATACGCAGTATTTT

length: 15
J: TRBJ1-4
D: TRBD1
V: TRBV5-1
size: .
CDR3: CASSTTGQPNEKLFF
DNA: TGCGCCAGCAGCACCACGGGACAGCCGAATGAAAAACTGTTTTTT

length: 13
J: TRBJ1-6
D: .
V: TRBV19
size: few
CDR3: CASSRRRDSPLHF
DNA: TGTGCCAGTAGTCGTAGGAGGGATTCACCCCTCCACTTT

length: 16
J: TRBJ1-1
D: .
V: TRBV29-1
size: once
CDR3: CSVEDRRRPLNTEAFF
DNA: TGCAGCGTTGAAGATCGTCGCAGGCCCTTGAACACTGAAGCTTTCTTT

length: 19
J: TRBJ2-4
D: TRBD2
V: TRBV4-2
size: .
CDR3: CASSQDWLAGGRAKNIQYF
DNA: TGTGCCAGCAGCCAAGATTGGCTAGCGGGAGGCCGGGCCAAAAACATTCAGTACTTC

length: 13
J: TRBJ2-7
D: .
V: TRBV5-1
size: few
CDR3: CASSLGRVDEQYF
DNA: TGCGCCAGCAGCTTAGGGCGGGTAGACGAGCAGTACTTC

length: 14
J: TRBJ1-3
D: .
V: TRBV10-3
size: once
CDR3: CATTRTSSGNTIYF
DNA: TGTGCCACCACGAGGACATCCTCTGGAAACACCATATATTTT

length: 17
J: TRBJ1-2
D: .
V: TRBV5-4
size: medium-sized
CDR3: CASSLHPKDISNYGYTF
DNA: TGTGCCAGCAGCTTGCATCCGAAGGACATCTCTAACTATGGCTACACCTTC

length: 13
J: TRBJ1-1
D: .
V: TRBV10-3
size: .
CDR3: CAISEQGNTEAFF
DNA: TGTGCCATCAGTGAGCAGGGGAACACTGAAGCTTTCTTT

length: 17
J: TRBJ2-1
D: TRBD1
V: TRBV5-4
size: .
CDR3: CASSPPPRQGRVNEQFF
DNA: TGTGCCAGCAGCCCTCCTCCTCGACAGGGACGAGTTAATGAGCAGTTCTTC

length: 15
J: TRBJ2-3
D: TRBD1
V: TRBV27
size: .
CDR3: CASSSLRTGGDTQYF
DNA: TGTGCCAGCAGTTCCTTACGGACAGGGGGCGATACGCAGTATTTT

length: 15
J: TRBJ2-2
D: .
V: TRBV7-2
size: .
CDR3: CASSLLQGNTGELFF
DNA: TGTGCCAGCAGCTTATTACAGGGGAACACCGGGGAGCTGTTTTTT

length: 15
J: TRBJ1-5
D: TRBD1
V: TRBV7-8
size: .
CDR3: CASSLAQGADQPQHF
DNA: TGTGCCAGCAGCTTAGCACAGGGGGCTGATCAGCCCCAGCATTTT

length: 11
J: TRBJ1-2
D: .
V: TRBV30
size: few
CDR3: CAWTPGVGYTF
DNA: TGTGCCTGGACGCCAGGGGTTGGCTACACCTTC

length: 15
J: TRBJ1-5
D: .
V: TRBV19
size: .
CDR3: CASSLLDIPLQPQHF
DNA: TGTGCCAGTAGCCTTCTTGACATTCCCCTTCAGCCCCAGCATTTT

length: 15
J: TRBJ1-5
D: .
V: TRBV15
size: .
CDR3: CATSRDPSSNQPQHF
DNA: TGTGCCACCAGCAGAGATCCATCTAGCAATCAGCCCCAGCATTTT

length: 16
J: TRBJ2-3
D: .
V: TRBV9
size: .
CDR3: CASSVAPTGSTDTQYF
DNA: TGTGCCAGCAGCGTAGCCCCGACAGGCAGCACAGATACGCAGTATTTT

length: 11
J: TRBJ2-5
D: .
V: TRBV20-1
size: .
CDR3: CSARGRETQYF
DNA: TGCAGTGCTAGAGGGCGGGAGACCCAGTACTTC

length: 15
J: TRBJ1-6
D: TRBD1
V: TRBV6-4
size: few
CDR3: CASSTDRGVGSPLHF
DNA: TGTGCCAGCAGCACTGACAGGGGAGTTGGTTCACCCCTCCACTTT

length: 15
J: TRBJ2-7
D: TRBD1
V: TRBV4-1
size: few
CDR3: CASSHVGQGTYEQYF
DNA: TGCGCCAGCAGCCATGTGGGACAGGGGACCTACGAGCAGTACTTC

length: 15
J: TRBJ1-2
D: .
V: TRBV3-1/TRBV3-2
size: .
CDR3: CASSQDFGQSYGYTF
DNA: TGTGCCAGCAGCCAAGATTTTGGACAGAGCTATGGCTACACCTTC

length: 18
J: TRBJ2-3
D: TRBD2
V: TRBV3-1/TRBV3-2
size: .
CDR3: CASSQEGLAGGGTDTQYF
DNA: TGTGCCAGCAGCCAAGAAGGACTAGCGGGAGGAGGGACAGATACGCAGTATTTT

length: 16
J: TRBJ2-3
D: TRBD1
V: TRBV2
size: .
CDR3: CASRGWTGGSTDTQYF
DNA: TGTGCCAGCAGGGGATGGACAGGGGGGAGCACAGATACGCAGTATTTT

length: 11
J: TRBJ2-2
D: .
V: TRBV6-5
size: .
CDR3: CASIQTGELFF
DNA: TGTGCCAGTATCCAGACCGGGGAGCTGTTTTTT

length: 13
J: TRBJ1-1
D: .
V: TRBV5-1
size: .
CDR3: CASSLGGNTEAFF
DNA: TGCGCCAGCAGCTTGGGAGGGAACACTGAAGCTTTCTTT

length: 17
J: TRBJ2-3
D: TRBD2
V: TRBV5-1
size: .
CDR3: CASSSPPRDYYTDTQYF
DNA: TGCGCCAGCAGCTCGCCCCCGAGGGACTACTACACAGATACGCAGTATTTT

length: 15
J: TRBJ1-5
D: .
V: TRBV7-9
size: .
CDR3: CASSLTAGNNQPQHF
DNA: TGTGCCAGCAGCTTAACGGCGGGAAACAATCAGCCCCAGCATTTT

length: 14
J: TRBJ1-3
D: .
V: TRBV6-5
size: .
CDR3: CASSRGISGNTIYF
DNA: TGTGCCAGCAGCAGGGGCATCTCTGGAAACACCATATATTTT

length: 12
J: TRBJ2-7
D: .
V: TRBV5-1
size: .
CDR3: CASSSPPSEQYF
DNA: TGCGCCAGCAGCTCCCCTCCGTCCGAGCAGTACTTC

length: 16
J: TRBJ2-1
D: TRBD2
V: TRBV7-2
size: .
CDR3: CASSPLLAGRNNEQFF
DNA: TGTGCCAGCAGCCCCCTCCTAGCGGGGAGGAACAATGAGCAGTTCTTC

length: 14
J: TRBJ2-7
D: .
V: TRBV5-1
size: large
CDR3: CASSPSQGSHEQYF
DNA: TGCGCCAGCAGCCCCTCACAGGGATCCCACGAGCAGTACTTC